These 7 T cell receptor beta chains originate from one sample sequenced in a study of blood T cell repertoires in COVID-19. Clones were sequenced by immunoSEQ multiplex PCR, and TCRdb holds only the in-frame ones, with some missing. The sample records 200,000 or so clones, about 88% being singletons. The material sequenced was peripheral blood. The receptors originated from a man between 65 and 85 years old with acute or convalescent COVID-19.

In this sample, this clone turned up once. The chain uses TRBV2 and TRBJ1-3; D unresolved. The CDR3 is made up of 14 amino acids. With 9 bases removed from V and 0 bases from J, the gap between germline ends came to 12 bases. Germline CDR1 reads SNHLY; CDR2 reads FYNNEI. The CDR3 here is CARSRGNSGNTIYF. For the CDR3, the DNA is TGTGCCAGATCGCGGGGTAACTCTGGAAACACCATATATTTT.

This clone appeared once. The chain employs TRBV12-3 or TRBV12-4 and TRBJ2-1; 8 bases are shared with TRBD1. V lost 1 base to trimming and J lost 7 bases; unmatched junction nucleotides: 0. This CDR3 region has 13 residues. In DNA, the CDR3 is TGTGCCAGCAGTTTAGGGACAGGGAATGAGCAGTTCTTC. This gives the protein CASSLGTGNEQFF.

V gene TRBV7-6 combines with J gene TRBJ1-5; D gene unclear. CDR1 and CDR2 from the germline V gene are SGHVS and FNYEAQ. The V gene lost 3 bases and the J gene lost 0 bases, with 9 bases spanning the gap. The CDR3 extends over 15 amino acids. DNA of the CDR3: TGTGCCAGCAGCTTTGAGAGTTATAGCAATCAGCCCCAGCATTTT. Translating gives CASSFESYSNQPQHF.

The chain has TRBV4-3 and TRBJ1-3; D remains unclear. V was trimmed by 3 bases and J by 0 bases, leaving 9 bases between them. This CDR3 region has 15 residues. In germline, CDR1 is LGHNA, CDR2 YSLEER. Here the CDR3 reads CASSQVHSSGNTIYF. The CDR3 bases are TGCGCCAGCAGCCAGGTCCACTCCTCTGGAAACACCATATATTTT.

This chain links TRBV18 with TRBJ2-1; a possible D gene is TRBD1 (6 bases). Trimming removed 4 bases at V and 2 bases at J, with 12 bases between. Germline V gene lookup returns CDR1 KGHSH and CDR2 LQKENI. The length of the CDR3 is 15 residues. The CDR3 spells CASSLGTTAYNEQFF. CDR3 DNA sequence: TGTGCCAGCTCACTGGGGACAACGGCCTACAATGAGCAGTTCTTC.

About this clone itself: Other DNA sequences in the same sample also yield this CDR3. The rearrangement uses TRBV10-3 and TRBJ2-3; D may be TRBD1 (6 bases). The CDR3 runs to 11 residues. The germline V gene encodes CDR1 ENHRY and CDR2 SYGVKD. Trimming stripped 10 bases from V and 4 bases from J, with 9 bases between. The CDR3 sequence is CATSGADTQYF. The DNA for the CDR3 is TGTGCCACCTCAGGGGCAGATACGCAGTATTTT.

Turning to this clone: In the same sample, other DNA sequences code for this CDR3. CDR3 sequence reads: CATSDPGQGITGELFF. As DNA, the CDR3 is TGTGCCACCAGTGACCCTGGACAGGGGATCACCGGGGAGCTGTTTTTT. This chain connects TRBV24-1 to TRBJ2-2; TRBD1 agrees at 9 bases. The CDR3 is 16 amino acids. Germline CDR1 reads KGHDR; CDR2 reads SFDVKD. The V and J ends lost 4 bases and 4 bases, in that order; junction bases with no gene match: 6.